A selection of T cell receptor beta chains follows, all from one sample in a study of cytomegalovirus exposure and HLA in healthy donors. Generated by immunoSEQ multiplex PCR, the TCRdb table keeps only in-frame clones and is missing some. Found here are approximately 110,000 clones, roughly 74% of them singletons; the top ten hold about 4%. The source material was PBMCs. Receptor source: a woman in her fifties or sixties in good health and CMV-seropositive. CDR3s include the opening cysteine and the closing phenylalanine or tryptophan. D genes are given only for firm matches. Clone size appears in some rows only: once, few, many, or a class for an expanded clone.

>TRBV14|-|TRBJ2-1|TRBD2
CASSQAPGLAGGSYEQFF
TGTGCCAGCAGCCAAGCTCCGGGACTAGCGGGGGGGTCATATGAGCAGTTCTTC
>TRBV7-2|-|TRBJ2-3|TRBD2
CASSLRSLAVEYF
TGTGCCAGCAGCTTACGGTCTCTAGCGGTGGAGTATTTT
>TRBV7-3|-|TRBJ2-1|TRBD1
CASSRPGQGANEQFF
TGTGCCAGCAGCCGGCCGGGACAGGGTGCAAATGAGCAGTTCTTC
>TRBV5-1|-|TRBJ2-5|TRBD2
CASSLWGLGQETQYF
TGCGCCAGCAGCTTGTGGGGACTAGGCCAAGAGACCCAGTACTTC
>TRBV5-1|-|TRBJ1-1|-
CASSLAYQGPRNTEAFF
TGCGCCAGCAGCTTGGCCTACCAGGGGCCCAGGAACACTGAAGCTTTCTTT
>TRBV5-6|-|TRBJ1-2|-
CASSLAGNYGYTF
TGTGCCAGCAGCTTGGCGGGGAACTATGGCTACACCTTC
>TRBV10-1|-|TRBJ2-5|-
CASSESQGEAAQYF
TGCGCCAGCAGTGAGTCTCAAGGCGAGGCGGCCCAGTACTTC
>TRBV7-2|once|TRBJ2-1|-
CASSSSHEQFF
TGTGCCAGCAGCTCATCCCATGAGCAGTTCTTC
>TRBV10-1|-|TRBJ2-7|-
CASRDCAYEQYF
TGCGCCAGCAGGGACTGCGCCTACGAGCAGTACTTC
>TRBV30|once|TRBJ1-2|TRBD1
CAWRPRTGGGHGYTF
TGTGCCTGGAGGCCAAGGACAGGGGGGGGACATGGCTACACCTTC
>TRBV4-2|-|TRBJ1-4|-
CASSQDRQQFGKLFF
TGTGCCAGCAGCCAAGATCGACAGCAATTCGGGAAACTGTTTTTT
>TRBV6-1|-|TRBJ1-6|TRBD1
CASRPGQGNNSPLHF
TGTGCCAGCAGACCCGGACAGGGGAATAATTCACCCCTCCACTTT
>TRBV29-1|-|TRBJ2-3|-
CCTNTDTQYF
TGTTGCACAAATACAGATACGCAGTATTTT
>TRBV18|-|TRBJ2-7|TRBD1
CASSPPRGQHEQYF
TGTGCCAGCTCACCACCCAGGGGACAGCACGAGCAGTACTTC
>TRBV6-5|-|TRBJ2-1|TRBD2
CASRRAAGGYNEQFF
TGTGCCAGCAGGCGCGCCGCGGGGGGGTACAATGAGCAGTTCTTC
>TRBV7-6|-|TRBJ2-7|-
CASSLRDTTYEQYF
TGTGCCAGCAGCTTAAGGGACACGACCTACGAGCAGTACTTC
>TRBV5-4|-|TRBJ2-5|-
CASSPPVLGGVKTQYF
TGTGCCAGCAGCCCACCGGTATTAGGCGGGGTTAAGACCCAGTACTTC
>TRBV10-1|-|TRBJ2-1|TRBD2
CASSGLAGGNNEQFF
TGCGCCAGCAGTGGGCTAGCGGGGGGGAACAATGAGCAGTTCTTC
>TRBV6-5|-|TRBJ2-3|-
CASSYTSIGSDTQYF
TGTGCCAGCAGTTACACTAGCATTGGTTCAGATACGCAGTATTTT
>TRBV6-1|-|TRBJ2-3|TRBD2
CASSEHYGGADTQYF
TGTGCCAGCAGTGAACATTACGGGGGGGCGGATACGCAGTATTTT
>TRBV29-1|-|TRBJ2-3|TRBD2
CSVEDSSGGSTDTQYF
TGCAGCGTTGAAGATTCAAGCGGGGGGAGCACAGATACGCAGTATTTT
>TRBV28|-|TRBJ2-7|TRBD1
CASSLPKPGTGVSEQYF
TGTGCCAGCAGTTTACCCAAACCCGGGACAGGGGTCAGCGAGCAGTACTTC
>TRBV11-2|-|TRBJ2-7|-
CASSLSLASEQYF
TGTGCCAGCAGCTTATCTTTGGCCTCCGAGCAGTACTTC
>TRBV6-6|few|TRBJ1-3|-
CASSYSARGNTIYF
TGTGCCAGCAGTTACTCAGCACGGGGAAACACCATATATTTT
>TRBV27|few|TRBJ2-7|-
CASGMVGAEQYF
TGTGCCAGCGGGATGGTTGGGGCCGAGCAGTACTTC
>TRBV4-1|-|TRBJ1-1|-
CASSQALSGLWTEAFF
TGCGCCAGCAGCCAAGCCCTCAGTGGGCTATGGACTGAAGCTTTCTTT
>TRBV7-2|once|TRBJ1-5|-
CASSLETGYSNQPQHF
TGTGCCAGCAGCTTAGAGACAGGATATAGCAATCAGCCCCAGCATTTT
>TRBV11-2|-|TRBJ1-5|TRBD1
CASAQGGSNQPQHF
TGTGCCTCTGCTCAGGGGGGTAGCAATCAGCCCCAGCATTTT
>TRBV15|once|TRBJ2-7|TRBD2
CATSTGLESYEQYF
TGTGCCACCAGCACCGGACTAGAGTCCTACGAGCAGTACTTC
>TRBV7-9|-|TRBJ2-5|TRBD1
CASSPSGTELTSQYF
TGTGCCAGCAGCCCTTCCGGGACAGAGCTGACGTCCCAGTACTTC
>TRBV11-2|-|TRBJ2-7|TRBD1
CASSLQFPRQGANEQYF
TGTGCCAGCAGCTTACAGTTTCCGAGACAGGGGGCCAACGAGCAGTACTTC
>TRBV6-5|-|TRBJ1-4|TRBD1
CAPTGGATNEKLFF
TGTGCTCCGACAGGGGGAGCGACTAATGAAAAACTGTTTTTT
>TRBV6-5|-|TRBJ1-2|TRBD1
CASSPRTGDYGYTF
TGTGCCAGCAGCCCCAGGACAGGGGACTATGGCTACACCTTC
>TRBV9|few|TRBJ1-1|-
CASSVAQGNTEAFF
TGTGCCAGCAGCGTAGCTCAGGGAAACACTGAAGCTTTCTTT
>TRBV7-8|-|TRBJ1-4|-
CASSGERSTNEKLFF
TGTGCCAGCAGCGGAGAGAGGTCAACTAATGAAAAACTGTTTTTT
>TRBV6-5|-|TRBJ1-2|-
CASSFGQLNYGYTF
TGTGCCAGCAGTTTCGGACAACTTAACTATGGCTACACCTTC
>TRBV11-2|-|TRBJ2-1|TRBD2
CASSLILAGGYSEQFF
TGTGCCAGCAGCTTAATCCTTGCGGGGGGGTACTCTGAGCAGTTCTTC
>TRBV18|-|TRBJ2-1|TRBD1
CASSPSQGYNEQFF
TGTGCCAGCTCACCGTCACAGGGGTACAATGAGCAGTTCTTC
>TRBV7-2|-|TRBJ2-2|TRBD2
CASSKQAGGNTGELFF
TGTGCCAGCAGCAAACAAGCGGGGGGAAACACCGGGGAGCTGTTTTTT
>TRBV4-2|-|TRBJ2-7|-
CASSQRLNIGYEQYF
TGTGCCAGCAGCCAACGACTGAACATCGGCTACGAGCAGTACTTC
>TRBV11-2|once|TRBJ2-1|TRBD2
CASSRLLTSGGEQFF
TGTGCCAGCAGCCGTCTGTTGACTAGCGGGGGGGAGCAGTTCTTC
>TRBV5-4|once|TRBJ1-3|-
CASSLAWAGFSGNTIYF
TGTGCCAGCAGCTTGGCCTGGGCGGGATTCTCTGGAAACACCATATATTTT
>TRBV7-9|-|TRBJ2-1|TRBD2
CASSSDSSGGYNEQFF
TGTGCCAGCAGCTCCGATAGTAGCGGGGGGTACAATGAGCAGTTCTTC
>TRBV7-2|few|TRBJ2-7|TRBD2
CASSLLRASGSYEQYF
TGTGCCAGCAGCTTATTACGGGCTAGCGGGTCCTACGAGCAGTACTTC
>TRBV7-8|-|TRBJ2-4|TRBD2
CATGGGLTKNIQYF
TGTGCCACGGGGGGGGGCTTAACCAAAAACATTCAGTACTTC
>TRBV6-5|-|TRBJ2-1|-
CASSPVREGAQFF
TGTGCCAGCAGCCCAGTCCGTGAGGGAGCGCAGTTCTTC
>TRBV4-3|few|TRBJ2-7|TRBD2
CASSQVAGGFGEQYF
TGCGCCAGCAGCCAAGTAGCGGGGGGGTTTGGGGAGCAGTACTTC